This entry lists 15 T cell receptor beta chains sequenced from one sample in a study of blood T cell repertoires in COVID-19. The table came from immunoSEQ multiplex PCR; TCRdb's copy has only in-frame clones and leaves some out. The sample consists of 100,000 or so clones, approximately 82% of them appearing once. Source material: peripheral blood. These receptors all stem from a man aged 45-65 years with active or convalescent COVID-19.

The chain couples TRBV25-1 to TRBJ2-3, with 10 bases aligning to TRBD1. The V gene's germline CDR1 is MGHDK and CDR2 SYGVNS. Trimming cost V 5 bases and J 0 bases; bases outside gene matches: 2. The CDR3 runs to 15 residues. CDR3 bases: TGTGCCAGCAGTAAGACAGGGGGCAGCACAGATACGCAGTATTTT. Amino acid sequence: CASSKTGGSTDTQYF.

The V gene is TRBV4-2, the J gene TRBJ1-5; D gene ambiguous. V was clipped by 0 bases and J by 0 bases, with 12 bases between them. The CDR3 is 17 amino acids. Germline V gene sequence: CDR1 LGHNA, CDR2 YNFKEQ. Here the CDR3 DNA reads TGTGCCAGCAGCCAAGATGCCACAACCCTTAGCAATCAGCCCCAGCATTTT. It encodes CASSQDATTLSNQPQHF.

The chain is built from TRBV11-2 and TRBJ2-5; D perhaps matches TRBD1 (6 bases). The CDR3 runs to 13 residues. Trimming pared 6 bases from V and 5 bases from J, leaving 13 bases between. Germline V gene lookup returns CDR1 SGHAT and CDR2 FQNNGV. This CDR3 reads CASRLQGGETQYF. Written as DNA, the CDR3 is TGTGCCAGCAGACTACAGGGTGGGGAGACCCAGTACTTC.

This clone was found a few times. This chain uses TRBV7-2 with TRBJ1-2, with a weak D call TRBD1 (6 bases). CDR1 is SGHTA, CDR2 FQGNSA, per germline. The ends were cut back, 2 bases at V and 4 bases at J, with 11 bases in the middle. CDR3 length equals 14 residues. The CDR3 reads CASSLLTGTYGYTF. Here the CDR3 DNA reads TGTGCCAGCAGCTTATTAACAGGGACCTATGGCTACACCTTC. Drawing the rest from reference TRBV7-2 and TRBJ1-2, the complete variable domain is GAGVSQSPSNKVTEKGKDVELRCDPISGHTALYWYRQSLGQGLEFLIYFQGNSAPDKSGLPSDRFSAERTGGSVSTLTIQRTQQEDSAVYLCASSLLTGTYGYTFGSGTRLTVV.

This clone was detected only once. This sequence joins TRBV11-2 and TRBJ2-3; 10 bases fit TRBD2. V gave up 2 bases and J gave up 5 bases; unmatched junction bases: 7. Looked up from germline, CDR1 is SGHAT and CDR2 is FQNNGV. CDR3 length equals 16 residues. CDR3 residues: CASSLMSGGAQDTQYF. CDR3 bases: TGTGCCAGCAGCTTAATGAGCGGGGGGGCTCAAGATACGCAGTATTTT.

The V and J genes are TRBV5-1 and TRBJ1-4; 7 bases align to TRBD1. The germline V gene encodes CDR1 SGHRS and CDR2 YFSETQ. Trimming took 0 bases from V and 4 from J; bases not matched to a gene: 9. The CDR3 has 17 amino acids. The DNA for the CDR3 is TGCGCCAGCAGCTTGGCCGTAGGGGGCGCGGGTAATGAAAAACTGTTTTTT. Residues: CASSLAVGGAGNEKLFF.

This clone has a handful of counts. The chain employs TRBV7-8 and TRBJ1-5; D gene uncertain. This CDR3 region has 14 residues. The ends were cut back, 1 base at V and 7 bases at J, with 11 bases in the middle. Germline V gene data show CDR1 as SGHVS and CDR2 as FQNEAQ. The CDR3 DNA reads TGTGCCAGCAGCTTAGTATACGGGTACCAGCCCCAGCATTTT. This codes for CASSLVYGYQPQHF.

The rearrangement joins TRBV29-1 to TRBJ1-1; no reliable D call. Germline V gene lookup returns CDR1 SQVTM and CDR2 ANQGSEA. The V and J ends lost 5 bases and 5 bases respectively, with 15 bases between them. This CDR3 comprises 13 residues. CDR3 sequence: CSVLWGGGTEAFF. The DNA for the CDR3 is TGCAGCGTTTTATGGGGTGGAGGTACTGAAGCTTTCTTT.

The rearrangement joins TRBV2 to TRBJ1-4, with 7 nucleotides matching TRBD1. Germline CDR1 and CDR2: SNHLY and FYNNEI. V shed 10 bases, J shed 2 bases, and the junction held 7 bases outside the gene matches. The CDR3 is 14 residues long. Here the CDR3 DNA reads TGTGCCACAAAAAGGGACAGCACTAATGAAAAACTGTTTTTT. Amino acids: CATKRDSTNEKLFF.

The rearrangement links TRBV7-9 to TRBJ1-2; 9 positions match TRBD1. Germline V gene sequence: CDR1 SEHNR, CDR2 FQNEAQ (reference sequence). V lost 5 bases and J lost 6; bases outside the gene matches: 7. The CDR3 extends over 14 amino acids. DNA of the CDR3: TGTGCCAGCAGCACCGGGACAGGGAGTAATGGCTACACCTTC. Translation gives CASSTGTGSNGYTF.

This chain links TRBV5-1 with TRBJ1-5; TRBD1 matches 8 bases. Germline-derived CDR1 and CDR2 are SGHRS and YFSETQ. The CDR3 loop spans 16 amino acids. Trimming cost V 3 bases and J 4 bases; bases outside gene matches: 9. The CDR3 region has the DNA TGCGCCAGCAGCTGGGGCGACAGGGGTCTTAATCAGCCCCAGCATTTT. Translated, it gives CASSWGDRGLNQPQHF.

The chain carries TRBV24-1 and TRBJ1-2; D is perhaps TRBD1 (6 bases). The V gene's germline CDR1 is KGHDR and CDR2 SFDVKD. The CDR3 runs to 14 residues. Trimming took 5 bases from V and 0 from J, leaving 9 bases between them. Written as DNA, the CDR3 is TGTGCCACCAGTGTCGGGACAACTAACTATGGCTACACCTTC. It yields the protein CATSVGTTNYGYTF.

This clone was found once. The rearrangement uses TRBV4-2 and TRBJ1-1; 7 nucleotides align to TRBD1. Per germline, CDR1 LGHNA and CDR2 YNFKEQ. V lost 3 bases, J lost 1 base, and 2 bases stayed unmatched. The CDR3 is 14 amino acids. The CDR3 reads CASSHGQENTEAFF. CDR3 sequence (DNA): TGTGCCAGCAGCCACGGACAGGAGAACACTGAAGCTTTCTTT.

The CDR3 DNA reads TGTGCCAGCAGCACCGACGGACTGAGCGAGCAGTACGTC. Protein product: CASSTDGLSEQYV. The chain links TRBV5-4 to TRBJ2-7; tentatively, D is TRBD2 (5 bases). Trimming shortened V by 4 bases and J by 6 bases, and 14 bases separated the two germline ends. The CDR3 extends over 13 amino acids. Germline CDR1 reads SGHNT; CDR2 reads YYREEE (reference sequence).

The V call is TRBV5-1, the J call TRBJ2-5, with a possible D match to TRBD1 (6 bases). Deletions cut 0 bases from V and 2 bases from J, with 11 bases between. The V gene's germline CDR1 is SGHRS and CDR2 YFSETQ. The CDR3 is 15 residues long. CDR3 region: CASSLEAGTQETQYF. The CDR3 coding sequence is TGCGCCAGCAGCTTGGAAGCCGGGACACAAGAGACCCAGTACTTC. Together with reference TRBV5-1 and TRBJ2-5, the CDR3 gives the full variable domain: KAGVTQTPRYLIKTRGQQVTLSCSPISGHRSVSWYQQTPGQGLQFLFEYFSETQRNKGNFPGRFSGRQFSNSRSEMNVSTLELGDSALYLCASSLEAGTQETQYFGPGTRLLVL.